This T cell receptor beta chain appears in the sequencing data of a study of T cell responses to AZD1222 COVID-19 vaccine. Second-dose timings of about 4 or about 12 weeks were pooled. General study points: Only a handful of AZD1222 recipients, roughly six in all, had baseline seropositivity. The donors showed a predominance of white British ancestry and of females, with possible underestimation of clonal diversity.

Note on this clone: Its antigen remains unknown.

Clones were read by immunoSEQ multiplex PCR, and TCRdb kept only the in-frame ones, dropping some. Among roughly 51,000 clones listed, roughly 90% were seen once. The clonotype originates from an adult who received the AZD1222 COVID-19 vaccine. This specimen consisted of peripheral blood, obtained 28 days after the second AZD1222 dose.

The CDR3 DNA sequence: TGTGCCAGCAGCTCCCTCGGGGTGAGCGGGGGGAACACCGGGGAGCTGTTTTTT. It codes for CASSSLGVSGGNTGELFF. This chain connects TRBV7-2 to TRBJ2-2, with TRBD2 identical over 8 bases. J was trimmed by 1 base and V by 4 bases; bases with no gene match: 11. This CDR3 region has 18 residues. CDR1 is SGHTA, CDR2 FQGNSA, per germline. Full variable domain (rest looked up from reference TRBV7-2 and TRBJ2-2): GAGVSQSPSNKVTEKGKDVELRCDPISGHTALYWYRQSLGQGLEFLIYFQGNSAPDKSGLPSDRFSAERTGGSVSTLTIQRTQQEDSAVYLCASSSLGVSGGNTGELFFGEGSRLTVL.